Sequencing of this T cell receptor beta chain was carried out in a study of T cells in Graves' hyperthyroidism and ophthalmopathy. Study outcomes and limitations: The model predicted ophthalmopathy a median around six months before onset.

This clonotype occurred a few times. Its cognate antigen is unknown. Lactation, pregnancy, other autoimmune disease or uncontrolled infection excluded patients. The diagnostic basis comprised clinical symptoms, serum thyroxine and TRAb, thyroid ultrasound and orbital computed tomography. TCR beta CDR3 regions were amplified from RNA. Using the HTBI primer set, a first-round RT-PCR was run on the TCR CDR3. TCRdb ran MiXCR on the multiplex PCR reads and lists one entry per CDR3 protein. The sample contains some 650,000 distinct CDR3 sequences, around 15% of which appear only once. Germline CDR1 reads MNHNS; CDR2 reads SASEGT. V was trimmed by 6 bases and J by 0 bases, leaving 12 bases between them. This CDR3 is 16 amino acids long.

Sequenced input: blood. The receptor was derived from a middle-aged woman with Graves' ophthalmopathy. The chain has TRBV6-1 and TRBJ2-6; D perhaps matches TRBD2 (5 bases). This CDR3 is CASSRTYSSGANVLTF. CDR3 in DNA: TGTGCCAGCAGCCGGACTTATAGCTCTGGGGCCAACGTCCTGACTTTC.